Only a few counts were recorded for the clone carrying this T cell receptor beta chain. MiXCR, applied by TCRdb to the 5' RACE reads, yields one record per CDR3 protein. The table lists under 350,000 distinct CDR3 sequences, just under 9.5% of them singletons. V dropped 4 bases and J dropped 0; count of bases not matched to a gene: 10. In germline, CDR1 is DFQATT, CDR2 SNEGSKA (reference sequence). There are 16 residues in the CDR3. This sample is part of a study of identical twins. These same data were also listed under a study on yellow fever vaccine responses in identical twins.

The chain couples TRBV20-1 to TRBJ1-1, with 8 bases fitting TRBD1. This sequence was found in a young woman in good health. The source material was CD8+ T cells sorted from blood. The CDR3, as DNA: TGCAGTGCTAACTCCCGGGACAGGCCTTTGAACACTGAAGCTTTCTTT. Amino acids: CSANSRDRPLNTEAFF.